A selection of T cell receptor beta chains follows, all from one sample in a study of blood T cell repertoires in COVID-19. Clones were sequenced by immunoSEQ multiplex PCR, and TCRdb holds only the in-frame ones, with some missing. Among 250,000 to 350,000 clones listed, roughly 87% were seen once. The specimen was PBMCs or T cells enriched from blood (not recorded which). The receptors shown here come from a woman aged 30 to 39 who had recovered from COVID-19. Both conserved end residues are part of each CDR3. D genes are given only for firm matches. The listing skips clone size in some rows; elsewhere it reads once, few, many or a size class.

cdr3_length: 17
j_call: TRBJ1-1
v_call: TRBV5-4
d_call: TRBD1
clone_size: NA
cdr3_nt: TGTGCCAGCAGCCGAACAACGACAGGGCGAATGAACACTGAAGCTTTCTTT
cdr3_aa: CASSRTTTGRMNTEAFF

cdr3_length: 14
j_call: TRBJ1-2
v_call: TRBV2
d_call: TRBD1
clone_size: NA
cdr3_nt: TGTGCCAGCAGCCCGGACAGGGGTACCTATGGCTACACCTTC
cdr3_aa: CASSPDRGTYGYTF

cdr3_length: 15
j_call: TRBJ2-1
v_call: TRBV5-4
d_call: NA
clone_size: once
cdr3_nt: TGTGCCAGCAGCATACAGGGTTCCCTCGGCAATGAGCAGTTCTTC
cdr3_aa: CASSIQGSLGNEQFF

cdr3_length: 15
j_call: TRBJ2-2
v_call: TRBV5-6
d_call: NA
clone_size: NA
cdr3_nt: TGTGCCAGCAGCTTGCCTGGGCCTGGGACCGGGGAGCTGTTTTTT
cdr3_aa: CASSLPGPGTGELFF

cdr3_length: 16
j_call: TRBJ1-1
v_call: TRBV27
d_call: TRBD1
clone_size: NA
cdr3_nt: TGTGCCAGCAGTTGGGGCAGGGGGCTACCCTTTTCTGAAGCTTTCTTT
cdr3_aa: CASSWGRGLPFSEAFF

cdr3_length: 13
j_call: TRBJ1-1
v_call: TRBV5-1
d_call: NA
clone_size: NA
cdr3_nt: TGCGCCAGCAAGTCCGGGGTGAACACTGAAGCTTTCTTT
cdr3_aa: CASKSGVNTEAFF

cdr3_length: 15
j_call: TRBJ1-1
v_call: TRBV19
d_call: NA
clone_size: NA
cdr3_nt: TGTGCCAGTAGTCCCCCCATGGCGGGGGTCACTGAAGCTTTCTTT
cdr3_aa: CASSPPMAGVTEAFF

cdr3_length: 14
j_call: TRBJ2-5
v_call: TRBV6-5
d_call: TRBD1
clone_size: NA
cdr3_nt: TGTGCCAGCAGGGGGACAGTTTACCAAGAGACCCAGTACTTC
cdr3_aa: CASRGTVYQETQYF

cdr3_length: 13
j_call: TRBJ1-1
v_call: TRBV28
d_call: NA
clone_size: once
cdr3_nt: TGTGCCAGCAGGCCCCCGGACAGCACTGAAGCTTTCTTT
cdr3_aa: CASRPPDSTEAFF

cdr3_length: 11
j_call: TRBJ1-1
v_call: TRBV5-3
d_call: TRBD1
clone_size: once
cdr3_nt: TGTGCCAGAATCCAGACAGGGGAAGCTTTCTTT
cdr3_aa: CARIQTGEAFF

cdr3_length: 13
j_call: TRBJ2-7
v_call: TRBV19
d_call: TRBD1
clone_size: NA
cdr3_nt: TGTGCCAGTAGCCTCGGACAGGGCTACGAGCAGTACTTC
cdr3_aa: CASSLGQGYEQYF

cdr3_length: 15
j_call: TRBJ1-3
v_call: TRBV5-1
d_call: NA
clone_size: NA
cdr3_nt: TGCGCCAGCAGCCGGGGACAAAACTCTGGAAACACCATATATTTT
cdr3_aa: CASSRGQNSGNTIYF

cdr3_length: 13
j_call: TRBJ1-1
v_call: TRBV7-9
d_call: TRBD1
clone_size: NA
cdr3_nt: TGTGCCAGCAGCCACCAGGGGGGAATTGCAGCTTTCTTT
cdr3_aa: CASSHQGGIAAFF

cdr3_length: 15
j_call: TRBJ2-7
v_call: TRBV5-5
d_call: NA
clone_size: NA
cdr3_nt: TGTGCCAGCAGCCCTCCGATAACAGGGTTCTACGAGCAGTACTTC
cdr3_aa: CASSPPITGFYEQYF

cdr3_length: 16
j_call: TRBJ1-5
v_call: TRBV23-1
d_call: TRBD1
clone_size: NA
cdr3_nt: TGCGCCAGCAGTATGAAAGACAGGGATGAAGATCAGCCCCAGCATTTT
cdr3_aa: CASSMKDRDEDQPQHF

cdr3_length: 14
j_call: TRBJ1-1
v_call: TRBV3-1/TRBV3-2
d_call: NA
clone_size: NA
cdr3_nt: TGTGCCAGCAGCCCTTATCGCGGGGGGGCAGAGGCTTTCTTT
cdr3_aa: CASSPYRGGAEAFF

cdr3_length: 15
j_call: TRBJ2-7
v_call: TRBV4-2
d_call: NA
clone_size: few
cdr3_nt: TGTGCCAGCAGCCAAGAGGACTGGCCCTCCCGCGAGCAGTACTTC
cdr3_aa: CASSQEDWPSREQYF

cdr3_length: 15
j_call: TRBJ1-3
v_call: TRBV5-8
d_call: NA
clone_size: NA
cdr3_nt: TGTGCCAGCAGCTTGGGTCAGACTGTGGGGGCGACCATATATTTT
cdr3_aa: CASSLGQTVGATIYF

cdr3_length: 13
j_call: TRBJ1-2
v_call: TRBV5-6
d_call: NA
clone_size: NA
cdr3_nt: TGTGCCAGCAGCCCTGAGCCAAACTATGGCTACACCTTC
cdr3_aa: CASSPEPNYGYTF

cdr3_length: 13
j_call: TRBJ2-1
v_call: TRBV10-3
d_call: NA
clone_size: NA
cdr3_nt: TGTGCCGGGGCGAAGGGTCCCGACAATGAGCAGTTCTTC
cdr3_aa: CAGAKGPDNEQFF

cdr3_length: 15
j_call: TRBJ2-4
v_call: TRBV11-2
d_call: TRBD2
clone_size: NA
cdr3_nt: TGTGCCAGCAGCCAGGGACTAGCGGGGCAAAACATTCAGTACTTC
cdr3_aa: CASSQGLAGQNIQYF

cdr3_length: 12
j_call: TRBJ2-7
v_call: TRBV12-3/TRBV12-4
d_call: TRBD1
clone_size: few
cdr3_nt: TGTGCCAGCAGGGGACAGGGGAACGAGCAGTACTTC
cdr3_aa: CASRGQGNEQYF

cdr3_length: 12
j_call: TRBJ1-1
v_call: TRBV2
d_call: TRBD1
clone_size: once
cdr3_nt: TGTGCCAGCAGGGAACAGGGGACTGAAGCTTTCTTT
cdr3_aa: CASREQGTEAFF

cdr3_length: 15
j_call: TRBJ2-3
v_call: TRBV10-1
d_call: NA
clone_size: NA
cdr3_nt: TGCGCCAGCAGTGAGTCGGCAGTCCTCACAGATACGCAGTATTTT
cdr3_aa: CASSESAVLTDTQYF

cdr3_length: 13
j_call: TRBJ2-7
v_call: TRBV29-1
d_call: TRBD1
clone_size: NA
cdr3_nt: TGCAGCGTTAGGACAGGGGGAACCTACGAGCAGTACTTC
cdr3_aa: CSVRTGGTYEQYF

cdr3_length: 13
j_call: TRBJ2-2
v_call: TRBV9
d_call: NA
clone_size: NA
cdr3_nt: TGTGCCAGCAGCGTAGAAGGGGCCGGGGAGCTGTTTTTT
cdr3_aa: CASSVEGAGELFF

cdr3_length: 16
j_call: TRBJ1-1
v_call: TRBV14
d_call: TRBD1
clone_size: NA
cdr3_nt: TGTGCCAGCAGCCAAAGAACCGGGACAGGGGGCGCGGGAGCTTTCTTT
cdr3_aa: CASSQRTGTGGAGAFF

cdr3_length: 13
j_call: TRBJ1-1
v_call: TRBV19
d_call: NA
clone_size: NA
cdr3_nt: TGTGCCAGTAGTATCCCCCCGGGGACTGAAGCTTTCTTT
cdr3_aa: CASSIPPGTEAFF

cdr3_length: 15
j_call: TRBJ1-6
v_call: TRBV6-5
d_call: TRBD1
clone_size: NA
cdr3_nt: TGTGCCAGCAGGGACAGGGCCTCCTATAATTCACCCCTCCACTTT
cdr3_aa: CASRDRASYNSPLHF

cdr3_length: 14
j_call: TRBJ1-4
v_call: TRBV30
d_call: TRBD1
clone_size: NA
cdr3_nt: TGTGCCTGGATTGGACAGGGGGTAAATGAAAAACTGTTTTTT
cdr3_aa: CAWIGQGVNEKLFF

cdr3_length: 19
j_call: TRBJ1-4
v_call: TRBV30
d_call: NA
clone_size: NA
cdr3_nt: TGTGCCTGGACCTCCCGCAGGGTTTCTTTCCCAGCAACTAATGAAAAACTGTTTTTT
cdr3_aa: CAWTSRRVSFPATNEKLFF

cdr3_length: 14
j_call: TRBJ2-1
v_call: TRBV11-2
d_call: NA
clone_size: few
cdr3_nt: TGTGCCAGCAGTAGACTGCCCTCCTACAATGAGCAGTTCTTC
cdr3_aa: CASSRLPSYNEQFF

cdr3_length: 15
j_call: TRBJ1-5
v_call: TRBV18
d_call: TRBD1
clone_size: NA
cdr3_nt: TGTGCCAGCTCATACAGGACAGGGTTGGATCAGCCCCAGCATTTT
cdr3_aa: CASSYRTGLDQPQHF

cdr3_length: 16
j_call: TRBJ2-3
v_call: TRBV21-1
d_call: NA
clone_size: once
cdr3_nt: TGTGCCAGCAGCAAAGAGATTAGCGGGGGATCAGATACGCAGTATTTT
cdr3_aa: CASSKEISGGSDTQYF

cdr3_length: 13
j_call: TRBJ2-3
v_call: TRBV18
d_call: TRBD1
clone_size: NA
cdr3_nt: TGTGCCAGCTCAACGGGACAGGGCGATACGCAGTATTTT
cdr3_aa: CASSTGQGDTQYF

cdr3_length: 19
j_call: TRBJ1-6
v_call: TRBV16
d_call: NA
clone_size: NA
cdr3_nt: TGTGCCAGCAGCCAGCAGGGGTTTCCCTCTTTTCCGAGGGTGTCACCCCTCCACTTT
cdr3_aa: CASSQQGFPSFPRVSPLHF

cdr3_length: 14
j_call: TRBJ1-2
v_call: TRBV7-2
d_call: TRBD1
clone_size: NA
cdr3_nt: TGTGCCAGCAGCTCCGGGACAGGCTCGGTGGGCTACACCTTC
cdr3_aa: CASSSGTGSVGYTF

cdr3_length: 15
j_call: TRBJ1-3
v_call: TRBV6-5
d_call: TRBD1
clone_size: NA
cdr3_nt: TGTGCCAGCAGTCGGGACAGGGCCTCTGGAAACACCATATATTTT
cdr3_aa: CASSRDRASGNTIYF

cdr3_length: 15
j_call: TRBJ2-3
v_call: TRBV9
d_call: TRBD1
clone_size: NA
cdr3_nt: TGTGCCAGCGGAACCGGGACAGGGGGCCCAGATACGCAGTATTTT
cdr3_aa: CASGTGTGGPDTQYF

cdr3_length: 16
j_call: TRBJ2-3
v_call: TRBV7-3
d_call: TRBD2
clone_size: NA
cdr3_nt: TGTGCCAGCAGCTCCCAAGCGGGGGGAACGGGAGATACGCAGTATTTT
cdr3_aa: CASSSQAGGTGDTQYF

cdr3_length: 18
j_call: TRBJ2-5
v_call: TRBV4-1
d_call: TRBD2
clone_size: NA
cdr3_nt: TGCGCCAGCAGCCTCTTCGGGACTAGCGGGGGGGGCAAAGAGACCCAGTACTTC
cdr3_aa: CASSLFGTSGGGKETQYF

cdr3_length: 17
j_call: TRBJ1-5
v_call: TRBV2
d_call: NA
clone_size: NA
cdr3_nt: TGTGCCAGCAGTGAAGCGTTTAGGCGTAGACTGGATCAGCCCCAGCATTTT
cdr3_aa: CASSEAFRRRLDQPQHF

cdr3_length: 17
j_call: TRBJ1-5
v_call: TRBV19
d_call: NA
clone_size: NA
cdr3_nt: TGTGCCAGTAGTAGCTCCCTCCAGGGGTTCGGCAATCAGCCCCAGCATTTT
cdr3_aa: CASSSSLQGFGNQPQHF

cdr3_length: 13
j_call: TRBJ1-2
v_call: TRBV6-5
d_call: TRBD1
clone_size: few
cdr3_nt: TGTGCCAGCAGACCAGACAGGGGGCTTGGCTACACCTTC
cdr3_aa: CASRPDRGLGYTF

cdr3_length: 14
j_call: TRBJ1-1
v_call: TRBV6-6
d_call: TRBD1
clone_size: NA
cdr3_nt: TGTGCCAGCAGACCAGGGGGCGCGAACACTGAAGCTTTCTTT
cdr3_aa: CASRPGGANTEAFF